This T cell receptor beta chain stems from a study of blood T cell repertoires in COVID-19. Study-wide background: T cells, B-cell-depleted T cells, or PBMCs provided the cDNA or gDNA that served as material.

Participants were aged roughly 18 to 90 years from around 26 US areas. Donors in Cohort 3 counted as recovered after two negative PCRs, clearance, or symptom resolution. Generated by immunoSEQ multiplex PCR, the TCRdb table keeps only in-frame clones and is missing some. In the table there are around 250,000 clones, over 75% of which are singletons. This clone has a single count. V lost 6 bases and J 2 bases, leaving 16 bases between the germline ends. Germline CDR1 MNHEY, CDR2 SVGAGI. CDR3 length equals 15 residues. Sequencing was carried out using PBMCs or T cells enriched from blood (not recorded which). The TCR sequence derives from a woman in her forties or fifties who had recovered from COVID-19. The V gene is TRBV6-5, the J gene TRBJ1-1, with D tentatively TRBD1 (6 bases). CDR3 coding DNA: TGTGCCAGCAGGCAATGGGACATCCGAAACACTGAAGCTTTCTTT. Translating gives CASRQWDIRNTEAFF.